This paragraph reports one TCR beta chain. Antigen unknown. These data come from a study of blood T cells in healthy people across ages. Study-wide results and limits: Any changes in expanded clonotypes were possibly confounded, as donor CMV status remained unknown.

For every donor, a draw yielded about 10 milliliters of peripheral blood. Total RNA extracted from each sample amounted to at least 6 micrograms. A sample-barcoded 5' primer and a J-beta primer mix were used in a second PCR of roughly 7 to 12 cycles. TCRdb reanalysed the 5' RACE reads using MiXCR and keeps one entry per CDR3 protein. The repertoire consists of 750,000 or so distinct CDR3 sequences, with just under 25% occurring once and the leading ten covering 9.4%. These data were likewise used in another study, on T cells of mothers and their children. As reported in that work: With the M1S primer of the second PCR, sample barcodes and 2-4 random nucleotides were added.

The receptor's source is a boy younger than 18 in good health. Material for sequencing was blood.

The CDR3 DNA reads as TGTGCCAGCAGCCACACCAGGGAGTTGGGGTATGGCTACACCTTC. It is translated as CASSHTRELGYGYTF. The chain uses TRBV7-2 and TRBJ1-2; possible D gene TRBD1, 5 bases. The CDR3 consists of 15 residues. Germline values: CDR1 SGHTA, CDR2 FQGNSA. Trimming took 5 bases from V and 5 from J, leaving 18 bases between them.